Sequencing of this TCR beta chain was carried out in a study of cytomegalovirus exposure and HLA in healthy donors (TCRdb year 2017). Regarding the research as a whole: An earlier analysis of approximately 640 of the donors reported approximately 300 Gb of sequence data and some 100 million unique TCR beta sequences from roughly 200 million T cells. A later analysis re-examined previously published TCR beta repertoires from around 670 donors and added high-resolution HLA genotyping to investigate patterns of TCR occurrence. Every discovery cohort repertoire had been produced on one sequencing platform. Both class I and class II loci were covered by HLA typing, at four-digit resolution. To predict cytomegalovirus infection status, the study combined high-throughput TCR immunosequencing, statistical association of individual TCRs with disease status, and machine learning. On average, about 200,000 unique TCR beta nucleotide sequences were sequenced per donor among more than 350 genotyped donors of the cohort, with roughly 18% of those sequences being non-productive. Besides the first cohort of roughly 700 subjects, a separate validation cohort made up of roughly 120 different subjects was used. A handful of DR-DQ haplotypes were handled as single units for association and clustering because linkage in the cohort was strong. An early release covering roughly 640 HLA-typed donors comprised approximately 300 gigabases of sequencing data and tens of millions of unique TCR sequences. The aim of the study was to test whether cataloging public T cell receptors could identify signatures of past pathogen exposure. In the later analysis, no new phenotypic data were used to find candidate immune exposures; instead, reliance was placed on TCR beta sequences and their occurrence across donors. Of the roughly 410 genotyped donors, more than 75% were placed in the genetic ancestry cluster associated with self-reported Caucasian donors. To decide whether each TCR beta V gene segment behaved as functional or pseudogenic, an earlier analysis of several hundred of the donors relied on high-throughput TCR beta sequencing. The study used immunosequencing to profile the T cell repertoires of under 700 subjects and linked those repertoires to cytomegalovirus serostatus. Alongside the repertoire data, information on donor age, sex, ethnicity and CMV serostatus was compiled. A later genetic analysis used genome-wide SNP genotypes for 398 of the 666 donors, treating that subset as a discovery cohort. Typing coverage varied by locus: roughly 629-630 donors for A, B, C, DRB1 and DQB1; about 520 for DQA1; about 590 for DPA1; about 450 for DPB1.

From the cysteine up to the phenylalanine, the CDR3 has a length of 11 residues. Kept here is only the CDR3 DNA, which spans 33 bases and is read in frame from base 1. CDR1 is given as MNHEY and CDR2 as SMNVEV, both from the germline V gene (reference sequence). The library was generated by the immunoSEQ multiplex PCR assay. For the multiplex PCR, a mixture combining 60 forward primers for TCR Vbeta segments and 13 reverse primers for TCR Jbeta segments was used. The CDR3 region of rearranged TCR beta genes was amplified from genomic DNA with a multiplex PCR assay. The amplified TCR beta libraries were sequenced on the Illumina HiSeq System as 87-base-pair reads. Per the original workflow: A later analysis counted about 80 million unique TCR beta chains across the 640 or so repertoires, and around 9.9 million of these chains were shared by at least two donors. A nearest-neighbor algorithm error-corrected the raw reads and collapsed the reads into unique sequences, merging closely related sequences to remove PCR and sequencing errors. V, D and J gene segments were assigned by aligning CDR3 sequences to IMGT reference sequences. For a sequence to be retained, a match of at least six nucleotides was required to both a V gene segment and a J gene segment. Rearrangements were called productive when the CDR3 lacked stop codons and stayed in frame with V and J; all others were non-productive. Following IMGT convention, CDR3 was defined as the stretch from the second conserved V-encoded cysteine up to the conserved J-encoded phenylalanine. The earlier analysis of about 560 of the donors excluded any sequence lacking an unambiguous match to a single V gene segment. An earlier analysis of almost 600 of the donors classified V segments as functional when productive rearrangements were above 56.7% and as segregating when the standard deviation between donors was above 5%. A statistical classification framework was built for diagnosing cytomegalovirus status from the catalog of TCR beta chain sequences. A later analysis assigned V and J genes by comparing TCR nucleotide sequences with IMGT/GENE-DB human TR gene sequences. A later analysis assigned CDR3 sequences and most-parsimonious VDJ recombination scenarios with the TCRdist pipeline. In a later analysis, each TCR beta chain was defined by its CDR3 amino acid sequence together with its V-gene family, and reads without a unique V-gene family were excluded. In a later analysis, several hundred highly shared, low-generation-probability nucleotide sequences were removed to address suspected cross-contamination and a sequencing artifact. In a later analysis, a clonal expansion index was calculated for each public chain from normalized within-repertoire ranks of inferred template counts. In a later analysis, generation probabilities were computed using a VDJ recombination model fitted to out-of-frame rearrangements, and the results were checked against IGoR. In a later analysis, hypergeometric tests were used to score TCR-TCR, TCR-HLA and TCR-CMV co-occurrence, with a repertoire-size bias correction applied to TCR pairs. To estimate false discovery rates, a later analysis permuted the HLA or CMV assignments 20 times. In a later analysis, co-occurring TCRs were grouped using DBSCAN, and TCRdist sequence similarity was added for clustering within HLA-allele-positive subsets. For co-occurrence clustering, repertoires with fewer than 30,000 or more than 120,000 public chains were excluded, along with about five repertoires with anomalous nucleotide sharing. Imported from immuneACCESS, the table was reduced by TCRdb to in-frame sequences with V and J called. These copies leave out some clones; in studies compared against another copy, an unresolved V gene accounts for under half, and the cause of the remainder is not known. The V and J calls and clone size are taken from that table; D and trimming were inferred from the DNA. For this sample there are about 52,000 clones; approximately 72% appear just once. The ten largest clones represent more than 9% of the sample.

The cohort consisted of hundreds of healthy bone marrow donors. At the time of sampling, all cohort members were nominally healthy, though unrecorded immune exposures were likely present. The donor was CMV seronegative and was included in the group of a few hundred seronegative cohort members. A peripheral blood sample was collected from each donor, and TCR beta sequencing was performed on peripheral blood mononuclear cells. Genomic DNA was extracted from the blood cell samples with the Qiagen DNeasy Blood Extraction Kit. Paper-wide results and their limitations: An association between a missense DCLRE1C variant and V-gene and J-gene trimming of TCR beta chains was found in a later genetic analysis and replicated in an independent cohort. In an earlier analysis of about 600 of the donors, most TCR beta V segments appeared in productive rearrangements about 90% or about 30% of the time, broadly matching IMGT annotations. A further reported finding was that TCR beta sequences accurately predicted the HLA-A and HLA-B alleles for most subjects in the first cohort. The sequencing pipeline was judged likely to have produced a cluster of highly shared sequence variants as a technical artifact. While some public TCRs were present in many individuals, most TCR sequences turned up only very rarely across donors. A total of 150 to 200 TCR beta chains were listed by the study as associated with cytomegalovirus. Three of the identified cytomegalovirus-associated TCR beta chains were confirmed in vitro to be specific for cytomegalovirus antigens. Roughly uniform sequencing depth across donors was assumed in presence/absence analyses, although this assumption may not hold. Because some donors lacked HLA typing at each locus, the association tests relied only on the typed subset. Linkage disequilibrium might explain the correlated functional status among segregating V segments, but an unknown experimental factor could not be excluded. Compared with the roughly 700-donor mean, donors in an Asian-associated ancestry cluster had fewer N-insertions in productive TCRs, according to a later genetic analysis. In a later analysis, most CMV-associated TCR beta chains were found to appear HLA-restricted, with HLA associations seemingly driven largely by CMV exposure. In a later analysis, TCR association rates were found to vary across HLA loci, with the most associated TCRs seen for DRB1 alleles and the fewest for HLA-C alleles. Because the 87-base-pair reads could not distinguish some IMGT-functional V segments, including TRBV6-2 and TRBV6-3, those segments were excluded. In a later analysis, several top co-occurrence clusters were reported to appear linked to parvovirus B19, influenza, CMV and Epstein-Barr virus. This cohort had only TCR beta chains sequenced, and the lack of alpha or paired-chain data limited which features could be detected. According to the authors, the approach could potentially be generalized to other disease states and immunological phenotypes. Assigning TCR associations to individual alleles was difficult when HLA alleles, especially DR and DQ, strongly co-occurred. Immune exposure information for the cohort was limited to CMV serostatus. A later analysis associated roughly 17,000 TCR beta sequences with specific HLA alleles at a false discovery rate of 0.05. The classifier was reported to diagnose cytomegalovirus status with high specificity and sensitivity in both the original and validation cohorts. Because counts were too low, roughly 17 rarely observed V segments, including chromosome 9 orphons, were left out of the earlier analysis of some 640 of the donors. In a later analysis, HLA-associated TCR beta chains were found to be more clonally expanded and to have lower generation probabilities than equally common non-associated chains.

As for this clone: The target of this receptor is not known. No base quality values were provided; no much bigger clone lies one nucleotide off.

The TCR originated in a woman aged 45-59 years in good health and CMV-seronegative. This chain is built from TRBV27 and TRBJ2-7; a tentative D match to TRBD1 spans 5 bases. Sequenced material: PBMCs. This receptor has the CDR3 CGVSGSNEQYF. The DNA is TGTGGGGTTTCAGGGTCAAACGAGCAGTACTTC.